The entry below describes one T cell receptor (beta chain). Germline V gene data show CDR1 as SGHTS and CDR2 as YDEGEE. The CDR3 covers 15 residues. Some 38,000 genome equivalents of blood DNA were amplified for TRB. One tube held mixed TRB-A and TRB-B primer pools for touch-down PCR. After re-calling the multiplex PCR reads, TCRdb lists one entry per CDR3 protein, DNA absent. This sample's table reports 5,000 to 6,500 distinct CDR3 sequences. The data were taken from a study of T cell clusters in autoimmune cytopenias. The receptor was isolated from a human donor with an autoimmune cytopenia or autoimmune hepatitis (not recorded which). Sequencing used peripheral blood. The chain employs TRBV5-8 and TRBJ2-7; there is no DNA to check the TCRdb D call of TRBD1. The CDR3 is CASSNMARLPYEQYF.